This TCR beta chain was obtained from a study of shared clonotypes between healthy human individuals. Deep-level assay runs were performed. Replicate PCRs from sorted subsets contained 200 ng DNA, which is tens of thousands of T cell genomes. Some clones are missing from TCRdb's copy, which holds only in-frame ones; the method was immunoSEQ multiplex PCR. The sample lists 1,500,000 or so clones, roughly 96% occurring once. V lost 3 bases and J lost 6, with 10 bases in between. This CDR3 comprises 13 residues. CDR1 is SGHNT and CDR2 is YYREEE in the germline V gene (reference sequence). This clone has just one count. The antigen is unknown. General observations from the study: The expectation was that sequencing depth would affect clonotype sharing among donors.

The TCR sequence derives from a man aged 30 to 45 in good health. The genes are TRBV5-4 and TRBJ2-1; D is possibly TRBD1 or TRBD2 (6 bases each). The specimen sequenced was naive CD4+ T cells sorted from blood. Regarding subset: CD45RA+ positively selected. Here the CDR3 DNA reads TGTGCCAGCAGCTCCTCGGGGGCCAATGAGCAGTTCTTC. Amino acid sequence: CASSSSGANEQFF.